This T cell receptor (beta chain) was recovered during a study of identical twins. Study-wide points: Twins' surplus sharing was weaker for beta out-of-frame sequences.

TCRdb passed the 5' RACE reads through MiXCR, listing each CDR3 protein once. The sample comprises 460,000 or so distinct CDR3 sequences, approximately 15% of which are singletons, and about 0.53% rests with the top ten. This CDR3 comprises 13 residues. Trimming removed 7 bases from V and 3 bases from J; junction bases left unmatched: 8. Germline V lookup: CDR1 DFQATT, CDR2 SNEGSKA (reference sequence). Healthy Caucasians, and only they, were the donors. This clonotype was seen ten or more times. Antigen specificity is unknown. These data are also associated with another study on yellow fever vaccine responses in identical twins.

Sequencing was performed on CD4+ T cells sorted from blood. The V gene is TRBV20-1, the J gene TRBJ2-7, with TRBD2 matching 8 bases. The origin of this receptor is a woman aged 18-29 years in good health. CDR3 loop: CSGLLAANYEQYF. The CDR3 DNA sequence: TGCAGTGGCCTACTAGCGGCGAACTACGAGCAGTACTTC.